The 3 T cell receptor beta chains below come from one sample, sequenced in a study of blood T cell repertoires in COVID-19. Using immunoSEQ multiplex PCR, the repertoire was profiled, and TCRdb retains in-frame clones only, with some absent. The sample yields approximately 240,000 clones, 70% to 85% seen once. The material sequenced was peripheral blood. Every receptor here comes from a woman older than 75 with active or convalescent COVID-19.

V gene TRBV7-2 combines with J gene TRBJ1-6; perhaps TRBD1 as D (6 bases). Trimming took off 5 bases at V and 6 bases at J, with 14 bases between the two ends. Germline CDR1 and CDR2: SGHTA and FQGNSA. The CDR3 sequence is 15 residues long. CDR3 region: CASSANRVGNSPLHF. The DNA of the CDR3 is TGTGCCAGCAGCGCAAACAGGGTTGGTAATTCACCCCTCCACTTT.

The J gene is TRBJ1-2, the V gene TRBV30, with D maybe TRBD1 (6 bases). The CDR3 is made up of 13 amino acids. Looked up from germline, CDR1 is GTSNPN and CDR2 is SVGIG (reference sequence). V shed 2 bases and J shed 9 bases, with 16 bases lying between them. The CDR3 is CAWSHLLQGSYTF. CDR3 in DNA: TGTGCCTGGAGTCACCTACTACAGGGCAGCTACACCTTC.

This clone was seen once. The V and J genes are TRBV13 and TRBJ1-1; the D gene is possibly TRBD1 (6 bases). The CDR3 extends over 14 amino acids. The germline gives CDR1 PRHDT, CDR2 FYEKMQ (reference sequence). The ends were cut back, 4 bases at V and 1 base at J, with 10 bases in the middle. The CDR3 reads CASSYVQGNTEAFF. CDR3 DNA sequence: TGTGCCAGCAGCTATGTACAGGGGAACACTGAAGCTTTCTTT.